This T cell receptor beta chain was recorded in a study of Ad26.COV2.S vaccination and SARS-CoV-2 variants. Treatment given: approximately 18 received Ad26.COV2.S at low or high dose, single or two shots; a few received placebo; per-sample allocation not given. Collection of samples fell on day 63 after the first vaccine or placebo injection. Worth noting for this clone: The antigen is not known.

General study results and limits: Breadth and depth estimates from TCRs may understate total T cell responses.

Sequenced by immunoSEQ multiplex PCR; TCRdb stores in-frame clones only, minus some. The data show some 320,000 clones, with about 82% seen just once and approximately 2.1% held by the top ten. The starting material was peripheral blood, obtained in a trial of Ad26.COV2.S vaccine versus placebo. The sequence was collected from a person aged 18-65 years who received the Ad26.COV2.S COVID-19 vaccine or a placebo.

As DNA, the CDR3 is TGTGCCAGTAGTATCTCACCGGTAGCCAAAAACATTCAGTACTTC. This encodes CASSISPVAKNIQYF. The chain uses TRBV19 and TRBJ2-4; D is ambiguous. There are 15 residues in the CDR3. Germline V lookup: CDR1 LNHDA, CDR2 SQIVND (reference sequence). Deletions cut 3 bases from V and 0 bases from J, with 9 bases between.